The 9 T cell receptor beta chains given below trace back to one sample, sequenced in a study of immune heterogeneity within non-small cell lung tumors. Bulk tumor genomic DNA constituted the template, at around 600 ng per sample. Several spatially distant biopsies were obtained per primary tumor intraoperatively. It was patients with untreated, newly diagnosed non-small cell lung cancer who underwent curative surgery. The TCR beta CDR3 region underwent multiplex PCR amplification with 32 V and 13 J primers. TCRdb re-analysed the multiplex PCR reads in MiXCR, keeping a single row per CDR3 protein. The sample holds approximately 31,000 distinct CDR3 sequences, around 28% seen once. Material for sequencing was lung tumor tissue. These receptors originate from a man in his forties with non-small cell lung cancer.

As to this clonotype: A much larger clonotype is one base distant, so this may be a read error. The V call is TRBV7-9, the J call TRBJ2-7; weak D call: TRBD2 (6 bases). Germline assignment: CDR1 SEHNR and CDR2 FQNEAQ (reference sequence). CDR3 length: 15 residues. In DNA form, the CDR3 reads TGTGCCATCAGCCCGACCGGGGGTGGGGACTACGAGCAGTACTTC. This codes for CAISPTGGGDYEQYF.

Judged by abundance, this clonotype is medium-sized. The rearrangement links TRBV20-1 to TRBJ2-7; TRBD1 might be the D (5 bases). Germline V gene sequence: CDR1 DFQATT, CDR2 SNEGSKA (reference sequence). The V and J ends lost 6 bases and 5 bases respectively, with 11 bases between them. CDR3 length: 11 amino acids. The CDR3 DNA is TGCAGTGCCCAAGACAGCCACGAGCAGTACTTC. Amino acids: CSAQDSHEQYF.

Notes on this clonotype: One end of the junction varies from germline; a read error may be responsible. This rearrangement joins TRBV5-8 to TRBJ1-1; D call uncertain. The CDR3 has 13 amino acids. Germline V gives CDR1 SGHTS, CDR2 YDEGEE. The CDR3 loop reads CASSSTWNSEAFF. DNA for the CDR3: TGTGCCAGCAGCTCGACATGGAACAGTGAAGCCTTCTTT.

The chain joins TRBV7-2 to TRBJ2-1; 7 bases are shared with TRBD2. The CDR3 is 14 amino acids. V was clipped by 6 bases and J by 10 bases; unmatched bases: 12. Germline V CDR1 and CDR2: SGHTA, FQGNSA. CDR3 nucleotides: TGTGCCAGCAGTTCTGGACTTCGGGGGGAGGAGCAGTTCTTC. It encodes CASSSGLRGEEQFF. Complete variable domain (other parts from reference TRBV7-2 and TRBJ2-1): GAGVSQSPSNKVTEKGKDVELRCDPISGHTALYWYRQSLGQGLEFLIYFQGNSAPDKSGLPSDRFSAERTGGSVSTLTIQRTQQEDSAVYLCASSSGLRGEEQFFGPGTRLTVL.

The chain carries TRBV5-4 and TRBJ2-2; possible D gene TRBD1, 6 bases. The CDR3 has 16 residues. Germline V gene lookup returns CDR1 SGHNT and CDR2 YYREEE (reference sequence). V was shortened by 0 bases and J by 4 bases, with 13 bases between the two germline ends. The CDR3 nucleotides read TGTGCCAGCAGCTTGGGCGGAGTGGGGGCCACCGGGGAGCTGTTTTTT. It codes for CASSLGGVGATGELFF.

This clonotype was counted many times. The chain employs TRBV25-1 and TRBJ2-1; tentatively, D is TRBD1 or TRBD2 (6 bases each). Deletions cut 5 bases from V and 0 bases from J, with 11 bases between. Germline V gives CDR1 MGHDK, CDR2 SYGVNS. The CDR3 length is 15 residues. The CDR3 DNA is TGTGCCAGCAGTCCAGAGGGGGGCTCCTACAATGAGCAGTTCTTC. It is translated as CASSPEGGSYNEQFF.

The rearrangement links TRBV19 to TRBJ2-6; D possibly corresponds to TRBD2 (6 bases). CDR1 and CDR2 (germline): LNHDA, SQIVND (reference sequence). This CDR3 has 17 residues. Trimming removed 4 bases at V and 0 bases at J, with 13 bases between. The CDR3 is CASSRAGKSSGANVLTF. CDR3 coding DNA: TGTGCCAGTAGTAGGGCGGGGAAGAGCTCTGGGGCCAACGTCCTGACTTTC.

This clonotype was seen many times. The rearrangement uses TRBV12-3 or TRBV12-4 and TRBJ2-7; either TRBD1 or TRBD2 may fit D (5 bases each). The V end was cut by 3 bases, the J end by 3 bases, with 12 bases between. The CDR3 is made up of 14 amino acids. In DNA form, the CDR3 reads TGTGCCAGCAGTTTCTCGGGACCGTACTACGAGCAGTACTTC. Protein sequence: CASSFSGPYYEQYF.

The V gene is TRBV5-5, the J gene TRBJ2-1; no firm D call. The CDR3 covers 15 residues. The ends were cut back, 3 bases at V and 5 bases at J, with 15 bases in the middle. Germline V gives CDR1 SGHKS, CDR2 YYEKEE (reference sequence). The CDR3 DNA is TGTGCCAGCAGCTCCCTCCGGCACAGCAACAATGAGCAGTTCTTC. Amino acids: CASSSLRHSNNEQFF.